This T cell receptor (beta chain) was recovered during a study of shared clonotypes between healthy human individuals. In regard to this clone: Its antigen is not identified.

The study's findings and limits: How much donors shared clonotypes was expected to be affected by sequencing depth.

In the naive CD8 group, cells lacked CD45RO and were positively selected for CCR7, so terminally differentiated effector memory CD45RA+ cells were left out. Healthy adults negative for HIV, lacking recent acute infections or vaccinations, served as donors. After removal of 5 bases from V and 0 bases from J, the junction contained 4 bases not matched to a gene. Germline CDR1 SGHAT, CDR2 FQNNGV. The CDR3 extends over 16 amino acids. Using immunoSEQ multiplex PCR, the repertoire was profiled, and TCRdb retains in-frame clones only, with some absent. The sample includes about 2.1 million clones, approximately 92% of them seen just once.

The chain uses TRBV11-2 and TRBJ2-1, with 10 bases matching TRBD2. The specimen sequenced was naive CD8+ T cells from PBMCs. The sequence was obtained from a man aged 18 to 30 in good health. Some clones in this sample may be carry-over from other donors' samples. As DNA, the CDR3 is TGTGCCAGCAGCCCGAGACTAGCGGGCTCCTACAATGAGCAGTTCTTC. This encodes CASSPRLAGSYNEQFF.